This T cell receptor (beta chain) was sequenced during a study of pediatric ulcerative colitis. A word on this clone: Its antigen is still unknown.

The assay was run at survey level. Sequencing depth was up to 500,000 reads per sample. TCRdb's copy holds only in-frame clones and misses some; the assay was immunoSEQ multiplex PCR. This table has more than 50,000 clones, 77% appearing once. Whole-study findings and limits: A couple of rectal CDR3 clonotypes occurred in all ulcerative colitis patients. Rectal repertoires separated controls, mild-moderate and acute severe colitis.

V was clipped by 4 bases and J by 3 bases; unmatched bases: 3. This CDR3 has 13 residues. Germline V gives CDR1 MNHEY, CDR2 SVGAGI. The genes are TRBV6-5 and TRBJ2-7; TRBD1 aligns across 7 bases. The source material was blood. This TCR came from a boy between 10 and 17 years old with moderate ulcerative colitis. The CDR3 protein is CASSLDRLYEQYF. In nucleotides, the CDR3 is TGTGCCAGCAGTTTGGACAGGCTCTACGAGCAGTACTTC.